The present entry profiles one T cell receptor beta chain with its context. The antigen is undetermined. Method: immunoSEQ multiplex PCR; TCRdb's copy keeps in-frame clones and lacks some. Found here are under 150,000 clones, roughly 92% of them singletons; the top ten hold about 1.1%. The data were obtained in a study of T cell responses to AZD1222 COVID-19 vaccine. Study conclusions and caveats: Sampling captured repertoires only after the peak T cell response. The donor cohort was predominantly white British with a female majority, and clonal diversity may have been underestimated. Just six AZD1222 recipients were seropositive at baseline.

Second doses were pooled across both intervals (about 4 or about 12 weeks). Germline V lookup: CDR1 SGHVS, CDR2 FQNEAQ. Trimming removed 1 base at V and 2 bases at J, with 12 bases between. CDR3 length: 15 residues. The chain uses TRBV7-8 and TRBJ2-7; D is perhaps TRBD2 (6 bases). The input for sequencing was peripheral blood, taken 28 days after the second AZD1222 dose. The TCR comes from an adult who received the AZD1222 COVID-19 vaccine. DNA for the CDR3: TGTGCCAGCAGCTTAGGGACTACTGACGCCTACGAGCAGTACTTC. The encoded protein is CASSLGTTDAYEQYF. Drawing the rest from reference TRBV7-8 and TRBJ2-7, the complete variable domain is GAGVSQSPRYKVAKRGQDVALRCDPISGHVSLFWYQQALGQGPEFLTYFQNEAQLDKSGLPSDRFFAERPEGSVSTLKIQRTQQEDSAVYLCASSLGTTDAYEQYFGPGTRLTVT.